The entry below describes one T cell receptor (beta chain). The data stem from a study of T-cell reconstitution after alpha-beta-depleted transplantation in children. Germline CDR1 SEHNR, CDR2 FQNEAQ (reference sequence). This CDR3 has 15 residues. V was cut by 8 bases and J by 2 bases, with 19 bases left in between. The library targeted TCRbeta and was prepared with unique molecular identifiers. Each CDR3 protein gets one entry after TCRdb re-called the PCR reads with MiXCR. Of around 800,000 distinct CDR3 sequences in the sample, 15% to 20% were seen once. This specimen consisted of PBMCs, mostly from graft donor cells, obtained 360 days after TCRalphabeta/CD19-depleted stem cell transplant. This receptor was identified in a male patient aged 5 to 17 who had a stem cell transplant for acute lymphoblastic leukemia, so the T cells may come from the graft donor. This chain connects TRBV7-9 to TRBJ2-7; D gene uncertain. As DNA, the CDR3 is TGTGCCAGCGGTTTGGGGATGACTGGGACCTACGAGCAGTACTTC. Translated: CASGLGMTGTYEQYF.